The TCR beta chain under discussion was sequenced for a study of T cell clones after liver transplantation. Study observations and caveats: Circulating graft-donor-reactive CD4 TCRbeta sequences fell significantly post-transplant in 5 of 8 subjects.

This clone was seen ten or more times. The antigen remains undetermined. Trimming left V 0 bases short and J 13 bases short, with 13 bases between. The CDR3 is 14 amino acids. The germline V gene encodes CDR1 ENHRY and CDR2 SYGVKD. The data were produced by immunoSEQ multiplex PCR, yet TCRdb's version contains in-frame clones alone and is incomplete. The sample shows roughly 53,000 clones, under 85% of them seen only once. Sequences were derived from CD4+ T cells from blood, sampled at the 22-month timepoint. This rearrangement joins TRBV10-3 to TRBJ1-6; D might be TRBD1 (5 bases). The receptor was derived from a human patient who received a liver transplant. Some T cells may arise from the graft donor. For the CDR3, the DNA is TGTGCCATCAGTGAGTCGACGGGGGTTGGGCCCCTCCACTTT. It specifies CAISESTGVGPLHF.